This T cell receptor (beta chain) was recorded in a study of blood T cell repertoires in COVID-19. Germline loops: CDR1 SEHNR, CDR2 FQNEAQ (reference sequence). V lost 4 bases to trimming and J lost 7 bases, with 22 bases between them. This CDR3 contains 16 residues. Generated by immunoSEQ multiplex PCR, the TCRdb table keeps only in-frame clones and is missing some. This table has about 330,000 clones, about 82% appearing once. In its sample, this clone was seen a few times. The receptor was isolated from a human donor in a cohort sampled during active COVID-19. The gene calls are TRBV7-9 and TRBJ1-1; D is unresolved. Specimen: peripheral blood. DNA for the CDR3: TGTGCCAGCAGCTACAGCCCAACGGCAAGAGCTCTTGAAGCTTTCTTT. It specifies CASSYSPTARALEAFF.